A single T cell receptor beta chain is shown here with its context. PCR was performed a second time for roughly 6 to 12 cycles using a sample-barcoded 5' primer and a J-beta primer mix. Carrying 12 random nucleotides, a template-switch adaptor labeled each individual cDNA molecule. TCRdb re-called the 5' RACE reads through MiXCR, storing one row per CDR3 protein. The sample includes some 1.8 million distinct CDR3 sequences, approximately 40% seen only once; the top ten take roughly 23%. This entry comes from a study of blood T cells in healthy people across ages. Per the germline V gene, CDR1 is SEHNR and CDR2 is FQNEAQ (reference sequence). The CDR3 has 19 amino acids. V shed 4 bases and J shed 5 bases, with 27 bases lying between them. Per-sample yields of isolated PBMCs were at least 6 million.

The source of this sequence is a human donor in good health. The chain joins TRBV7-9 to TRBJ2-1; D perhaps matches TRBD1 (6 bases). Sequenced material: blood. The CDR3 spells CASSSRYPQGGRDHNEQFF. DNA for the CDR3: TGTGCCAGCAGCTCCCGATACCCACAGGGTGGTAGGGATCACAATGAGCAGTTCTTC.